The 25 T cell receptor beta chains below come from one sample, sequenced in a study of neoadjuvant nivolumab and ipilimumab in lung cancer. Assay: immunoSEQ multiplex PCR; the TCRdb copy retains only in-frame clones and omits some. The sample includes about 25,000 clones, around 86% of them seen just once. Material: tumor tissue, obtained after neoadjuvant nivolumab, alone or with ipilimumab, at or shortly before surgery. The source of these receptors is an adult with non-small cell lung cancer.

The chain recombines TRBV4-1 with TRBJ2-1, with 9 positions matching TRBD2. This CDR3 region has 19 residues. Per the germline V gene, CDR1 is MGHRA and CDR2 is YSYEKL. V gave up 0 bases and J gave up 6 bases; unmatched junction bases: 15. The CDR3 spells CASSQDLVRAGGPGNEQFF. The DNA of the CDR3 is TGCGCCAGCAGCCAAGATCTGGTACGTGCGGGAGGGCCGGGCAATGAGCAGTTCTTC.

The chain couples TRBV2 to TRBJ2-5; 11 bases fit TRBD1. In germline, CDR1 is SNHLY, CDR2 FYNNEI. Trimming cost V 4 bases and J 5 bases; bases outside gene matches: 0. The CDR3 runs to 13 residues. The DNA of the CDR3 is TGTGCCAGCAGTGGGACAGGGGGCGAGACCCAGTACTTC. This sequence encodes CASSGTGGETQYF.

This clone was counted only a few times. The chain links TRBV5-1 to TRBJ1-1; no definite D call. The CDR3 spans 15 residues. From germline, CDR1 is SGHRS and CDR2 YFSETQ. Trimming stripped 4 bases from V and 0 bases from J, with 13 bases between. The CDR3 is CASSQTTWMNTEAFF. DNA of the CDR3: TGCGCCAGCAGCCAAACGACCTGGATGAACACTGAAGCTTTCTTT.

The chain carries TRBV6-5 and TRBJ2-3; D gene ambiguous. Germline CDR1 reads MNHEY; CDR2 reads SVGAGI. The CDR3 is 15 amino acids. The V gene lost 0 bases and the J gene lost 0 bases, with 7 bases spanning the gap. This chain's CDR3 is CASSYSLTSTDTQYF. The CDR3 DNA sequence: TGTGCCAGCAGTTACTCGCTCACAAGCACAGATACGCAGTATTTT.

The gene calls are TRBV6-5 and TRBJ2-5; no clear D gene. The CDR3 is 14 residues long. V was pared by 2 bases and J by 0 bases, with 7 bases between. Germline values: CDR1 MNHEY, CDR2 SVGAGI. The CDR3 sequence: CASSYVNHQETQYF. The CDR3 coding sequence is TGTGCCAGCAGTTACGTCAACCACCAAGAGACCCAGTACTTC.

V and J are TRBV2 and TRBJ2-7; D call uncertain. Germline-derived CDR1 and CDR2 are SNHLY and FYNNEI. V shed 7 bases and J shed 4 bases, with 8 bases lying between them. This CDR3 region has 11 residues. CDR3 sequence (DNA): TGTGCCAGCACGGTCGAATACGAGCAGTACTTC. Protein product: CASTVEYEQYF.

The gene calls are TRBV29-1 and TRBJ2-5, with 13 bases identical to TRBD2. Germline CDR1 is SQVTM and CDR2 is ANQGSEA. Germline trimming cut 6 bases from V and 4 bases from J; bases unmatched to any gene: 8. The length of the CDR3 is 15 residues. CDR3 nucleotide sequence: TGCAGCGTAGTACGGACTAGCGGGAGAAGAGAGACCCAGTACTTC. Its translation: CSVVRTSGRRETQYF.

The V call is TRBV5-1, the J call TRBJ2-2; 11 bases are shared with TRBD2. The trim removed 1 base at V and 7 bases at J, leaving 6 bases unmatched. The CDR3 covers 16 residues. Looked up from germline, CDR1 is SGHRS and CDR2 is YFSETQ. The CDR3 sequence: CASSLTSGSGGGELFF. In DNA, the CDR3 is TGCGCCAGCAGCTTGACTAGCGGGAGTGGTGGCGGGGAGCTGTTTTTT.

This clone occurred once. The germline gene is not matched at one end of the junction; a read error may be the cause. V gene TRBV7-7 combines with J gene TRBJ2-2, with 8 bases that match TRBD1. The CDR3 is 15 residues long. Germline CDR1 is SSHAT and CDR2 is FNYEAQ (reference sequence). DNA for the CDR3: TGTGCTAGCAGCTTTGGACAGGGTAATGACGGGGAGCTGTTTTTT. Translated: CASSFGQGNDGELFF.

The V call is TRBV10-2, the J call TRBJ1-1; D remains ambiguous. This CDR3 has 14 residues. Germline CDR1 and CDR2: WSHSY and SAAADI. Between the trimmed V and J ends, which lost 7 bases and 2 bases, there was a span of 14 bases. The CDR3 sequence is CASTPRAQNTEAFF. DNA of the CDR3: TGCGCCAGCACCCCCCGGGCACAAAACACTGAAGCTTTCTTT.

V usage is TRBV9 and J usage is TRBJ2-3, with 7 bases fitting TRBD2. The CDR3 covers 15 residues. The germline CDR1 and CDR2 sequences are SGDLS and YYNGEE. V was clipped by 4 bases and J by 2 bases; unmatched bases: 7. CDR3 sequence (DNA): TGTGCCAGCAGCTTCTCTAGCGGCAACACAGATACGCAGTATTTT. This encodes CASSFSSGNTDTQYF.

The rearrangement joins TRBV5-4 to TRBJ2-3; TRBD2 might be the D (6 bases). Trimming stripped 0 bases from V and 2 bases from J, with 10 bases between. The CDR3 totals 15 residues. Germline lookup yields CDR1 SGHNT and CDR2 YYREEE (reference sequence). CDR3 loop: CASSLDGLITDTQYF. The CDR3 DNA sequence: TGTGCCAGCAGCTTGGATGGACTAATCACAGATACGCAGTATTTT.

CDR3 coding DNA: TGCAGCGTTGTAAGGCAGGGATGGAACACTGAAGCTTTCTTT. This encodes CSVVRQGWNTEAFF. This sequence joins TRBV29-1 and TRBJ1-1, with D perhaps matching TRBD1 (5 bases). V lost 4 bases, J lost 1 base, and 13 bases lay in between. CDR1 is SQVTM, CDR2 ANQGSEA, per germline. This CDR3 is 14 amino acids long. Variable domain in full (rest from reference TRBV29-1 and TRBJ1-1): SAVISQKPSRDICQRGTSLTIQCQVDSQVTMMFWYRQQPGQSLTLIATANQGSEATYESGFVIDKFPISRPNLTFSTLTVSNMSPEDSSIYLCSVVRQGWNTEAFFGQGTRLTVV.

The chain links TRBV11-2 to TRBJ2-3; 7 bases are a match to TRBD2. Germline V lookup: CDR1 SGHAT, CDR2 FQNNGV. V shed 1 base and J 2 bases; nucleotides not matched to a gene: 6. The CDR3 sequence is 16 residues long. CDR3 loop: CASSLASAGNTDTQYF. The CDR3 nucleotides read TGTGCCAGCAGCTTAGCATCAGCGGGAAACACAGATACGCAGTATTTT.

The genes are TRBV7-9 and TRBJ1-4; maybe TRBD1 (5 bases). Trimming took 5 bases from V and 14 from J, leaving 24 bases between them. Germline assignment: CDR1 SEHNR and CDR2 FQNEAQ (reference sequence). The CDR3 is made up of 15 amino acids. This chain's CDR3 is CASSPGGGGDGYLFF. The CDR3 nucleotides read TGTGCCAGCAGCCCGGGGGGGGGAGGAGACGGATACCTGTTTTTT.

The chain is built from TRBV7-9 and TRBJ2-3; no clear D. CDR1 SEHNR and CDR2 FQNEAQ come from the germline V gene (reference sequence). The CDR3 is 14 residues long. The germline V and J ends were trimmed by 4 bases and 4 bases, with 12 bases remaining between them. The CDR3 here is CASSYLTGSDTQYF. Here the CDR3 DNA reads TGTGCCAGCAGCTACCTCACCGGGTCAGATACGCAGTATTTT.

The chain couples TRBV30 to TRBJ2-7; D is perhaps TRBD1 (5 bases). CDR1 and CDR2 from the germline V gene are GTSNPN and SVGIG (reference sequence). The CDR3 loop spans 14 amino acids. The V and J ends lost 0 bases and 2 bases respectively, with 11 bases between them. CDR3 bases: TGTGCCTGGAGTGTACTTACAGGAACCTACGAGCAGTACTTC. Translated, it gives CAWSVLTGTYEQYF.

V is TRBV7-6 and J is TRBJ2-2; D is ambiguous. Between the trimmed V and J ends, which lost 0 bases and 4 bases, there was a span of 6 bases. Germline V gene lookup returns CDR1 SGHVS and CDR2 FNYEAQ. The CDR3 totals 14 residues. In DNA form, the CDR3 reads TGTGCCAGCAGCTTAGCGGCACGCACCGGGGAGCTGTTTTTT. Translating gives CASSLAARTGELFF.

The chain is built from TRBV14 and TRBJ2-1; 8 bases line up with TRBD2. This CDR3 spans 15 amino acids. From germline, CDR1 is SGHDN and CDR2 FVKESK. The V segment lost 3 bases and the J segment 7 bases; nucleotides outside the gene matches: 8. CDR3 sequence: CASSQRREVMNEQFF. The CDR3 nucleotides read TGTGCCAGCAGCCAGCGGCGGGAGGTCATGAATGAGCAGTTCTTC.

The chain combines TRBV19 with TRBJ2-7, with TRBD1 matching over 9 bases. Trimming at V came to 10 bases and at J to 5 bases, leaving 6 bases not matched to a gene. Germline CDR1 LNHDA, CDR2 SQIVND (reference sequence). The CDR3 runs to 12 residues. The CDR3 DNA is TGTGCCACCGAGGACAGGGGCCACGAGCAGTACTTC. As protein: CATEDRGHEQYF.

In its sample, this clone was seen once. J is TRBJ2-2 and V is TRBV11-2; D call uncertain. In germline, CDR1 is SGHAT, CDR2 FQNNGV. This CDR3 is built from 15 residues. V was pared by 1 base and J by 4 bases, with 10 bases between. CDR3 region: CASSLVGSSTGELFF. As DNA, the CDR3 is TGTGCCAGCAGCTTAGTTGGCAGCTCCACCGGGGAGCTGTTTTTT.

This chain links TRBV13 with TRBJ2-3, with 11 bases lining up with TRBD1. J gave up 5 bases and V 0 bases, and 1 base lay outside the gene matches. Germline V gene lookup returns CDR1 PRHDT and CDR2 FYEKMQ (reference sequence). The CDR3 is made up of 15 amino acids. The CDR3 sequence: CASSLGGQGGDTQYF. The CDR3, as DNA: TGTGCCAGCAGCTTAGGGGGACAGGGGGGAGATACGCAGTATTTT.

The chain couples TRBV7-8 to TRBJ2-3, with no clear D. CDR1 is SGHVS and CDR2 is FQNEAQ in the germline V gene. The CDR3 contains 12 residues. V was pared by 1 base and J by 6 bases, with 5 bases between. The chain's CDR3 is CASSLGWDTQYF. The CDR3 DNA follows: TGTGCCAGCAGCTTAGGATGGGATACGCAGTATTTT.

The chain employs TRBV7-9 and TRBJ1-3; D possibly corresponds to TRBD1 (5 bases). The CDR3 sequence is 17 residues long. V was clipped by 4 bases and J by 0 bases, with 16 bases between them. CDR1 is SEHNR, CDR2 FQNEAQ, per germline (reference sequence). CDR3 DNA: TGTGCCAGCAGCTCCTCCGCCGGGGCCCGCTCTGGAAACACCATATATTTT. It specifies CASSSSAGARSGNTIYF.

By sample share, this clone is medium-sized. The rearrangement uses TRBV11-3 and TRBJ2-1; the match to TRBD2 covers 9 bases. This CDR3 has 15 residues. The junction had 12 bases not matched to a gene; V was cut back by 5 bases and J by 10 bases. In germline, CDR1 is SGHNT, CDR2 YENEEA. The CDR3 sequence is CASSLLAGPSREQFF. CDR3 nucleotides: TGTGCCAGCAGCCTACTAGCGGGCCCTTCAAGGGAGCAGTTCTTC.